Presented here are 30 T cell receptor beta chains from one specimen sequenced in a study of T-cell reconstitution after alpha-beta-depleted transplantation in children (dated by TCRdb to 2015 to 2016). Libraries were built with PCR. Sequencer: Illumina HiSeq 2500. TCR library preparation used molecular barcoding, with unique molecular identifiers applied to normalize quantification of the TCRbeta repertoire. TCRdb took the public reads, trimmed them with fastp at Q25, ran MiXCR for clone calling and kept in-frame beta chains. Here each entry gathers all rows of one CDR3 protein and keeps the most common genes and DNA. This sample has about 640,000 distinct CDR3 sequences in its table, and 10% to 15% of those were observed once. Of the sample, about 2% is held by the ten largest clones. The sample's treatment or condition, from its label and the paper: allogeneic hematopoietic cell transplantation with graft depleted of TCRalphabeta T cells and CD19 B cells.

The material sequenced was PBMCs, mostly from graft donor cells, taken 360 days after TCRalphabeta/CD19-depleted stem cell transplant. The receptors come from a male patient younger than 18 who had a stem cell transplant for acute myeloid leukemia, so the T cells may come from the graft donor.

The rearrangement uses TRBV5-1 and TRBJ2-7, with TRBD2 identical over 9 bases. The germline V gene has CDR1 SGHRS and CDR2 YFSETQ. Trimming took 4 bases from V and 4 from J; bases not matched to a gene: 9. CDR3 length: 15 residues. The CDR3 here is CASSPGLATPYEQYF. DNA of the CDR3: TGCGCCAGCAGCCCCGGACTAGCGACGCCGTACGAGCAGTACTTC.

The gene calls are TRBV7-8 and TRBJ2-2; 14 nucleotides match TRBD2. The CDR3 covers 17 residues. V was clipped by 2 bases and J by 5 bases; unmatched bases: 4. CDR1 SGHVS and CDR2 FQNEAQ come from the germline V gene. CDR3 protein: CASSLMGLAGDTGELFF. CDR3 in DNA: TGTGCCAGCAGCTTAATGGGACTAGCGGGAGATACCGGGGAGCTGTTTTTT.

The chain carries TRBV25-1 and TRBJ2-1; TRBD2 matches at 7 bases. CDR1 MGHDK and CDR2 SYGVNS come from the germline V gene. V lost 10 bases and J lost 9; bases outside the gene matches: 18. This CDR3 contains 15 residues. The CDR3 loop is CATPRPPSGRGEQFF. The DNA for the CDR3 is TGTGCCACCCCGCGGCCTCCTAGCGGACGAGGTGAGCAGTTCTTC.

This clonotype was detected a few times. The chain has TRBV6-2 or TRBV6-3 and TRBJ2-7; D is undetermined. The germline V gene encodes CDR1 MNHEY and CDR2 SVGEGT. The V end was cut by 5 bases, the J end by 2 bases, with 16 bases between. This CDR3 has 15 amino acids. The CDR3 reads CASSPRQRGPYEQYF. The CDR3 bases are TGTGCCAGCAGTCCCCGCCAAAGAGGACCCTACGAGCAGTACTTC.

This sequence joins TRBV20-1 and TRBJ2-1, with a weak D call TRBD2 (6 bases). The CDR3 contains 16 residues. Trimming removed 3 bases at V and 2 bases at J, with 17 bases between. Germline V gives CDR1 DFQATT, CDR2 SNEGSKA (reference sequence). Written as DNA, the CDR3 is TGCAGTGCTAGTTGGTGGGGGGTAGGGCCCTACAATGAGCAGTTCTTC. Translating gives CSASWWGVGPYNEQFF.

The chain combines TRBV6-2 or TRBV6-3 with TRBJ2-7, with 9 bases matching TRBD1. Germline V gives CDR1 MNHEY, CDR2 SVGEGT. J gave up 2 bases and V 2 bases, and 10 bases lay outside the gene matches. The CDR3 is made up of 17 amino acids. Here the CDR3 reads CASSYRHWDRATYEQYF. CDR3 bases: TGTGCCAGCAGTTACCGACACTGGGACAGGGCCACCTACGAGCAGTACTTC.

This clonotype was seen a handful of times. The chain carries TRBV20-1 and TRBJ1-5; D is unclear. This CDR3 is 13 amino acids long. In germline, CDR1 is DFQATT, CDR2 SNEGSKA (reference sequence). Between the trimmed V and J ends, which lost 2 bases and 7 bases, there was a span of 12 bases. The CDR3 DNA reads TGCAGTGCTAGAAACCTCCCGGGGCAGCCCCAGCATTTT. Its protein is CSARNLPGQPQHF.

This clonotype was recorded at least ten times. V gene TRBV29-1 combines with J gene TRBJ1-2; a possible D gene is TRBD1 (6 bases). The germline V gene encodes CDR1 SQVTM and CDR2 ANQGSEA. The CDR3 consists of 13 residues. V was cut by 5 bases and J by 5 bases, with 15 bases left in between. CDR3 in amino acids: CSVWIGQIYGYTF. CDR3 bases: TGCAGCGTTTGGATAGGACAGATTTATGGCTACACCTTC. The whole variable domain, remainder taken from reference TRBV29-1 and TRBJ1-2, is SAVISQKPSRDICQRGTSLTIQCQVDSQVTMMFWYRQQPGQSLTLIATANQGSEATYESGFVIDKFPISRPNLTFSTLTVSNMSPEDSSIYLCSVWIGQIYGYTFGSGTRLTVV.

The table lists this clonotype with many counts. The chain carries TRBV7-2 and TRBJ2-3; D is ambiguous. Deletions cut 4 bases from V and 10 bases from J, with 18 bases between. This CDR3 is 14 amino acids long. CDR1 and CDR2 (germline): SGHTA, FQGNSA. The CDR3: CASSSSLGLLAQYF. The CDR3 DNA reads TGTGCCAGCAGCTCCTCTCTAGGCCTCCTGGCGCAGTATTTT.

This clonotype was recorded many times. DNA for the CDR3: TGTGCCAGCAGCTTGGCCGGGACAGGGGGATACGAGCAGTACGTC. This translates into CASSLAGTGGYEQYV. The rearrangement joins TRBV5-6 to TRBJ2-7, with TRBD1 identical over 11 bases. This CDR3 contains 15 residues. Unmatched junction bases numbered 3, after V lost 0 bases and J lost 4 bases. The germline V gene encodes CDR1 SGHDT and CDR2 YYEEEE.

The V call is TRBV5-1, the J call TRBJ2-4; 12 nucleotides line up with TRBD2. The CDR3 has 18 amino acids. From germline, CDR1 is SGHRS and CDR2 YFSETQ. V was clipped by 4 bases and J by 1 base; unmatched bases: 9. This CDR3 is CASSRPWTSGEAKNIQYF. The CDR3, as DNA: TGCGCCAGCAGCAGACCCTGGACTAGCGGGGAGGCCAAAAACATTCAGTACTTC.

The chain recombines TRBV3-1 with TRBJ2-1, with 10 bases matching TRBD2. Germline V CDR1 and CDR2: LGHDT, YNNKEL (reference sequence). Germline trimming cut 0 bases from V and 0 bases from J; bases unmatched to any gene: 14. The CDR3 loop spans 21 amino acids. CDR3 in amino acids: CASSQEWGTSAFTSSYNEQFF. The CDR3 bases are TGTGCCAGCAGCCAAGAATGGGGGACTAGCGCTTTTACGAGCTCCTACAATGAGCAGTTCTTC.

This chain uses TRBV29-1 with TRBJ2-7; 11 bases are a match to TRBD2. Germline trimming cut 5 bases from V and 3 bases from J; bases unmatched to any gene: 12. The CDR3 is 16 residues long. Germline lookup yields CDR1 SQVTM and CDR2 ANQGSEA. CDR3 DNA: TGCAGCGTTCGCGGAGGGGCTAGCGGGAGGTTCTACGAGCAGTACTTC. It codes for CSVRGGASGRFYEQYF.

This chain uses TRBV15 with TRBJ2-6; 8 bases are shared with TRBD1. The CDR3 extends over 17 amino acids. Trimming cost V 7 bases and J 0 bases; bases outside gene matches: 8. Germline CDR1 LNHNV, CDR2 YYDKDF (reference sequence). This chain's CDR3 is CATKEGQAFSGANVLTF. The DNA for the CDR3 is TGTGCCACCAAGGAGGGACAGGCCTTCTCTGGGGCCAACGTCCTGACTTTC.

This chain links TRBV20-1 with TRBJ1-1, with 9 bases lining up with TRBD1. CDR1 is DFQATT and CDR2 is SNEGSKA in the germline V gene (reference sequence). The CDR3 runs to 17 residues. V dropped 1 base and J dropped 0; count of bases not matched to a gene: 9. The CDR3: CSARGTGASAMNTEAFF. The DNA for the CDR3 is TGCAGTGCTAGAGGGACAGGGGCCTCCGCCATGAACACTGAAGCTTTCTTT.

The sample holds a few counts of this clonotype. V and J are TRBV20-1 and TRBJ2-2; unclear D gene. CDR3 length: 15 amino acids. CDR1 and CDR2 (germline): DFQATT, SNEGSKA (reference sequence). Trimming stripped 2 bases from V and 0 bases from J, with 10 bases between. CDR3 region: CSARKAPANTGELFF. The DNA of the CDR3 is TGCAGTGCTAGAAAAGCGCCAGCGAACACCGGGGAGCTGTTTTTT.

This clonotype appeared many times. This chain joins TRBV20-1 and TRBJ2-2; the D gene is possibly TRBD2 (6 bases). V lost 3 bases, J lost 5 bases, and 13 bases lay in between. CDR3 length equals 14 residues. The germline CDR1 and CDR2 sequences are DFQATT and SNEGSKA (reference sequence). The CDR3 is CSASWLGRTGELFF. In DNA, the CDR3 is TGCAGTGCTAGCTGGCTAGGGAGGACCGGGGAGCTGTTTTTT.

The chain carries TRBV6-1 and TRBJ2-1, with no clear D. V was cut by 6 bases and J by 0 bases, with 12 bases left in between. Per the germline V gene, CDR1 is MNHNS and CDR2 is SASEGT. CDR3 length: 15 amino acids. The CDR3 bases are TGTGCCAGCAGCCCCCCTATAGGCTCCTACAATGAGCAGTTCTTC. Translating it yields CASSPPIGSYNEQFF.

This clonotype has ten or more counts. J is TRBJ2-7 and V is TRBV7-2; TRBD2 matches at 8 bases. Germline lookup yields CDR1 SGHTA and CDR2 FQGNSA. Germline trimming cut 0 bases from V and 3 bases from J; bases unmatched to any gene: 7. This CDR3 has 16 residues. The CDR3 bases are TGTGCCAGCAGCTTAGCGCCCTTAGCGGGAATCTACGAGCAGTACTTC. This sequence encodes CASSLAPLAGIYEQYF. The full variable domain, rest sourced from reference TRBV7-2 and TRBJ2-7, is GAGVSQSPSNKVTEKGKDVELRCDPISGHTALYWYRQSLGQGLEFLIYFQGNSAPDKSGLPSDRFSAERTGGSVSTLTIQRTQQEDSAVYLCASSLAPLAGIYEQYFGPGTRLTVT.

This clonotype has only a few counts. The genes are TRBV28 and TRBJ2-5; D is unclear. The CDR3 is 15 amino acids. Germline V gives CDR1 MDHEN, CDR2 SYDVKM. The V gene lost 3 bases and the J gene lost 1 base, with 12 bases spanning the gap. The CDR3 loop is CASSLENTFQETQYF. The CDR3 DNA sequence: TGTGCCAGCAGTTTGGAGAATACCTTCCAAGAGACCCAGTACTTC.

This clonotype was found many times. The chain carries TRBV3-1 and TRBJ2-7; D gene unclear. Germline assignment: CDR1 LGHDT and CDR2 YNNKEL (reference sequence). The ends were cut back, 5 bases at V and 7 bases at J, with 12 bases in the middle. This CDR3 spans 12 amino acids. DNA for the CDR3: TGTGCCAGCAGCGACGCAGCGTGGGAGCAGTACTTC. Amino acids: CASSDAAWEQYF.

The V call is TRBV7-8, the J call TRBJ2-7; 9 bases match TRBD1. Losses at the gene ends were 1 base for V and 3 bases for J; bases not matched to a gene: 10. Germline values: CDR1 SGHVS, CDR2 FQNEAQ. The CDR3 is made up of 17 amino acids. The CDR3, as DNA: TGTGCCAGCAGCTTAGATACCGGGACAGGGTATTTCTACGAGCAGTACTTC. Translated, it gives CASSLDTGTGYFYEQYF.

This clonotype was counted many times. This chain uses TRBV4-3 with TRBJ1-5; D perhaps matches TRBD1 (5 bases). Trimming shortened V by 1 base and J by 4 bases, and 11 bases separated the two germline ends. CDR3 size: 15 residues. In germline, CDR1 is LGHNA, CDR2 YSLEER. The CDR3 nucleotides read TGCGCCAGCAGCCAAGGGGGCGGCTTTAATCAGCCCCAGCATTTT. This encodes CASSQGGGFNQPQHF.

This clonotype appeared a few times. The chain links TRBV4-1 to TRBJ2-2; possible D gene TRBD1, 5 bases. The ends were cut back, 0 bases at V and 2 bases at J, with 16 bases in the middle. CDR1 and CDR2 (germline): MGHRA, YSYEKL. CDR3 length: 18 residues. The CDR3 loop is CASSQDIGARTNTGELFF. CDR3 nucleotide sequence: TGCGCCAGCAGCCAAGATATAGGGGCCAGGACAAACACCGGGGAGCTGTTTTTT.

In this sample, this clonotype turned up a few times. The chain joins TRBV6-2 or TRBV6-3 to TRBJ2-1; tentatively, D is TRBD1 (9 bases). The CDR3 consists of 20 residues. Germline lookup yields CDR1 MNHEY and CDR2 SVGEGT. Deletions cut 5 bases from V and 7 bases from J, with 33 bases between. As DNA, the CDR3 is TGTGCCAGCAGTACCCGGACAGGGGAGAGCGGGAGATCCTACTGGAATGAGCAGTTCTTC. As protein: CASSTRTGESGRSYWNEQFF.

V usage is TRBV27 and J usage is TRBJ2-7; possibly TRBD1 or TRBD2 for D (5 bases each). CDR1 and CDR2 from the germline V gene are MNHEY and SMNVEV (reference sequence). Trimming stripped 6 bases from V and 3 bases from J, with 12 bases between. This CDR3 region has 13 residues. The CDR3 protein is CASRGESSYEQYF. CDR3 bases: TGTGCCAGCAGGGGGGAGTCCAGCTACGAGCAGTACTTC.

This clonotype was detected only a few times. The J gene is TRBJ2-7, the V gene TRBV29-1, with TRBD2 matching over 8 bases. In germline, CDR1 is SQVTM, CDR2 ANQGSEA. V was pared by 5 bases and J by 5 bases, with 5 bases of the junction left unmatched. CDR3 length: 12 residues. The chain's CDR3 is CSVSSGSHEQYF. The CDR3 nucleotides are TGCAGCGTTTCCAGCGGGAGCCACGAGCAGTACTTC.

In its sample, this clonotype was seen many times. The chain recombines TRBV7-2 with TRBJ2-7; tentatively, D is TRBD1 (5 bases). With 3 bases removed from V and 5 bases from J, the gap between germline ends came to 20 bases. This CDR3 comprises 16 residues. The germline CDR1 and CDR2 sequences are SGHTA and FQGNSA. CDR3 protein: CASSFSPSGLFNEQYF. In DNA, the CDR3 is TGTGCCAGCAGCTTTTCCCCTTCAGGGCTCTTCAACGAGCAGTACTTC.

In its sample, this clonotype was seen a few times. The chain has TRBV4-1 and TRBJ2-1; 7 positions agree with TRBD2. There are 22 residues in the CDR3. V lost 4 bases, J lost 5 bases, and 29 bases stayed unmatched. Germline values: CDR1 MGHRA, CDR2 YSYEKL. The CDR3 protein is CASSPSGVEYVASSGHHNEQFF. For the CDR3, the DNA is TGCGCCAGCAGCCCCAGCGGGGTTGAGTACGTAGCTTCGTCCGGGCATCACAATGAGCAGTTCTTC.

Worth noting for this clonotype: The junction differs from germline at one of its ends, possibly a read error. The chain combines TRBV18 with TRBJ2-2; D is unclear. In germline, CDR1 is KGHSH, CDR2 LQKENI. The CDR3 sequence is 13 residues long. CDR3 sequence: CATSRANTGELFF. The CDR3 DNA is TGTGCCACCTCAAGAGCGAACACCGGGGAGCTGTTTTTT.